This T cell receptor beta chain was recovered during a study of regulatory and conventional T cells in RAG deficiency. TCRdb keeps only in-frame clones here, not all; method: immunoSEQ multiplex PCR. The sample carries tens of thousands of clones, 80% to 90% recorded once. With regard to this clone: Its antigen is unidentified.

General study results and limits: Omenn CD25-high CD127-low cells may be activated cells, not true Tregs.

Another study also made use of these data, one on regulatory T cells. That investigation notes: The primer mix had 52 TRBV and 13 TRBJ primers.

This TCR derives from a human donor in good health. The sequenced material came from CD8+ T cells sorted from blood.

CDR3 nucleotide sequence: TGTGCCAGCAGCGTAGACGGGACAAACTACGAGCAGTACTTC. This translates into CASSVDGTNYEQYF. This chain uses TRBV9 with TRBJ2-7, with D maybe TRBD1 (6 bases). Germline V gives CDR1 SGDLS, CDR2 YYNGEE. There are 14 residues in the CDR3. V shed 0 bases and J shed 3 bases, with 10 bases lying between them. Together with reference TRBV9 and TRBJ2-7, the CDR3 gives the full variable domain: DSGVTQTPKHLITATGQRVTLRCSPRSGDLSVYWYQQSLDQGLQFLIQYYNGEERAKGNILERFSAQQFPDLHSELNLSSLELGDSALYFCASSVDGTNYEQYFGPGTRLTVT.